The source of this TCR beta chain is a study of Graves' ophthalmopathy and Graves' hyperthyroidism. Overall study context: Hyperthyroidism showing no ophthalmopathy within 18 months of follow-up was stable.

The authors enrolled newly diagnosed hyperthyroidism patients aged 18 to 65 with under 2 months' duration. Diagnoses were established from clinical symptoms, serum thyroxine, TRAb, thyroid ultrasound and orbital computed tomography. TCR beta CDR3 regions were amplified from RNA transcripts. HTBI-primed first-round RT-PCR preceded second-round multiplex PCR. TCRdb called the multiplex PCR reads again in MiXCR, with one record for every CDR3 protein. The data show 580,000 or so distinct CDR3 sequences, with roughly 40% seen just once and about 4.6% held by the top ten. General study points: Cross-validated, the 13-signature model showed 87.88%/81.08% sensitivity/specificity, and 80%/75% in the test set.

The sample holds a few counts of this clonotype. Its specificity is unknown. The trim removed 5 bases at V and 3 bases at J, leaving 20 bases unmatched. CDR1 is SEHNR, CDR2 FQNEAQ, per germline (reference sequence). The CDR3 spans 19 residues. V gene TRBV7-9 combines with J gene TRBJ2-7; the match to TRBD1 covers 9 bases. This receptor was taken from an adult man with Graves' hyperthyroidism. Sequencing was done on a sample of peripheral blood or thyroid tissue (not recorded which). This CDR3 reads CASSLTPGQGILRGYEQYF. The CDR3 DNA is TGTGCCAGCAGCCTCACTCCGGGACAGGGTATTCTGCGTGGCTACGAGCAGTACTTC.